The sequence of this T cell receptor (beta chain) was determined in a study of metastatic and nonmetastatic thyroid tumors. Turning to the study itself: The authors compared repertoires across blood and tumor or nodule tissue from malignant and benign thyroid patients.

Thyroid surgery took place with no prior treatment in any patient. The CDR3 length is 18 residues. Germline V gene sequence: CDR1 GTSNPN, CDR2 SVGIG (reference sequence). J was trimmed by 6 bases and V by 1 base; bases with no gene match: 13. This clone appeared many times. Authors' analysis steps: A papillary thyroid cancer distant-metastasis classifier was built from CDR3 differences across clinicopathological groups. TCRdb re-processed the PCR reads through MiXCR. Clone size and V and J calls follow TCRdb, not the original study. The sample carries under 45,000 clones, approximately 17% recorded once.

The chain couples TRBV30 to TRBJ2-7; 15 positions agree with TRBD2. This TCR derives from a female donor with papillary thyroid cancer or a benign thyroid nodule (not recorded which). Some clones in this sample may be carry-over from other donors' samples. The sample was tumor tissue. The DNA for the CDR3 is TGTGCCTGGAGTGCCTTAGGCGAGGGACTAGCGGGAGGAGGCGAGCAGTACTTC. Its protein is CAWSALGEGLAGGGEQYF.